This TCR beta chain was documented in a study of blood T cell repertoires in COVID-19. TCRdb's copy holds only in-frame clones and misses some; the assay was immunoSEQ multiplex PCR. The table shows some 270,000 clones, with roughly 83% occurring only once. Seattle enrolled patients during active infection and tracked them longitudinally. The V end was cut by 8 bases, the J end by 0 bases, with 14 bases between. The CDR3 covers 15 residues. Germline CDR1 MDHEN, CDR2 SYDVKM. Sequenced sample: peripheral blood. The sequence was collected from a woman of 80 years or more with COVID-19, enrolled during active disease. The rearrangement links TRBV28 to TRBJ1-3; D may be TRBD1 (6 bases). CDR3 protein: CASWDTFSSGNTIYF. CDR3 DNA sequence: TGTGCCAGCTGGGACACCTTCAGCTCTGGAAACACCATATATTTT.